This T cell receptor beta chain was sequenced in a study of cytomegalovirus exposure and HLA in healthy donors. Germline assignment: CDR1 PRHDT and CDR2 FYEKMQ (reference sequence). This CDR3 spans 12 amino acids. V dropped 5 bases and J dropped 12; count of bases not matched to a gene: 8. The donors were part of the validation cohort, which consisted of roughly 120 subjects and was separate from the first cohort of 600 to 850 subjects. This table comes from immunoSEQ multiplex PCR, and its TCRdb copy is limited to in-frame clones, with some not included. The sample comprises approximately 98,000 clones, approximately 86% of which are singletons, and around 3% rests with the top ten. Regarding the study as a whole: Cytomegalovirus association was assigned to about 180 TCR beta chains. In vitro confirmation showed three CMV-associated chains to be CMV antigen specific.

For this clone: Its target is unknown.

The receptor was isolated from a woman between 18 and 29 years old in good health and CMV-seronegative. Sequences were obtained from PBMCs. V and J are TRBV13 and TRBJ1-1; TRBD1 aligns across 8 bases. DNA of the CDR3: TGTGCCAGCAGCCGAGGACAGGGCATAACTTTCTTT. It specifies CASSRGQGITFF.